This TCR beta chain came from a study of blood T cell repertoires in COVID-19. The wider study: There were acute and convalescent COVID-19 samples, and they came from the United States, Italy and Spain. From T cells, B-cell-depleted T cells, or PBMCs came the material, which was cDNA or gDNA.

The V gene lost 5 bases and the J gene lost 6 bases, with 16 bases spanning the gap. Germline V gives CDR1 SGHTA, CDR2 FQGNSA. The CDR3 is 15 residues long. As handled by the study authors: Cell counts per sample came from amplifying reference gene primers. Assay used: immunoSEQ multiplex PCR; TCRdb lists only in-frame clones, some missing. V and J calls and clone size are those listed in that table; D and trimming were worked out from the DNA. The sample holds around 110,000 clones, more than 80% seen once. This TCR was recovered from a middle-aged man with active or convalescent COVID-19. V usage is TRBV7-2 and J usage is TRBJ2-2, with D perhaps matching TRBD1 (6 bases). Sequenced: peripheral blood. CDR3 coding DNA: TGTGCCAGCAGCCTGTCCGGGACAACCTCCGGGGAGCTGTTTTTT. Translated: CASSLSGTTSGELFF. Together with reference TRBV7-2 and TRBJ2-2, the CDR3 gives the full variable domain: GAGVSQSPSNKVTEKGKDVELRCDPISGHTALYWYRQSLGQGLEFLIYFQGNSAPDKSGLPSDRFSAERTGGSVSTLTIQRTQQEDSAVYLCASSLSGTTSGELFFGEGSRLTVL.